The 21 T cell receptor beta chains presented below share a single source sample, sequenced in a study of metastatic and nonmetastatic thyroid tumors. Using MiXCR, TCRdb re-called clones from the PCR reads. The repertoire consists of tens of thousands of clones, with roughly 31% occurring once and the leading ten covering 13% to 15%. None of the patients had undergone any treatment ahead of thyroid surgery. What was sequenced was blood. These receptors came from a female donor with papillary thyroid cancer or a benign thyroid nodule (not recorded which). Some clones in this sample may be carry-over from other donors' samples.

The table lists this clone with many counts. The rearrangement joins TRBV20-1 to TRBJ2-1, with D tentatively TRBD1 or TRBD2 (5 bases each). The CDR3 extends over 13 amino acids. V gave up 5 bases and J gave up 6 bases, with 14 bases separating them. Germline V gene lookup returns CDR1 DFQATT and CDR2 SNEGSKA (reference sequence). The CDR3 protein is CSARDGTINEQFF. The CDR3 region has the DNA TGCAGTGCTCGTGATGGGACCATCAATGAGCAGTTCTTC.

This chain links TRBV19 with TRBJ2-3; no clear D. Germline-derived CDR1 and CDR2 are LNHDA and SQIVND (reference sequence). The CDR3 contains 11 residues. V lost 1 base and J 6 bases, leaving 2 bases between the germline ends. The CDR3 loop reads CASSIADTQYF. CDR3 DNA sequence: TGTGCCAGTAGTATAGCTGATACGCAGTATTTT. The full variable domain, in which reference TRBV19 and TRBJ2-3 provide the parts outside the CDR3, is DGGITQSPKYLFRKEGQNVTLSCEQNLNHDAMYWYRQDPGQGLRLIYYSQIVNDFQKGDIAEGYSVSREKKESFPLTVTSAQKNPTAFYLCASSIADTQYFGPGTRLTVL.

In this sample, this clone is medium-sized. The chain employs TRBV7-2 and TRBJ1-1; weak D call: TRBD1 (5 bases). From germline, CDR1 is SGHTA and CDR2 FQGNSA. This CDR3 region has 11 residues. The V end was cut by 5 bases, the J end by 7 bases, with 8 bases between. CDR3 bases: TGTGCCAGCAGCAACGGGGGTGAAGCTTTCTTT. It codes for CASSNGGEAFF.

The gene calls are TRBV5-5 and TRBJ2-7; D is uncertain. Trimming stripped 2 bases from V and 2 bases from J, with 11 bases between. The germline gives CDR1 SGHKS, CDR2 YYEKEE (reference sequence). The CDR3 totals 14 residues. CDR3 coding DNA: TGTGCCAGCAGCTTCGCGGTATATACCTACGAGCAGTACTTC. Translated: CASSFAVYTYEQYF.

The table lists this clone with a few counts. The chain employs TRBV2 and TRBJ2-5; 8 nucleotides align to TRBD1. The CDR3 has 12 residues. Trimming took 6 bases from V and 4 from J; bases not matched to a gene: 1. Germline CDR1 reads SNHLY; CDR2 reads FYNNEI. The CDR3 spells CASSRGRETQYF. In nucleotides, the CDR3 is TGTGCCAGCAGCAGGGGGCGAGAGACCCAGTACTTC.

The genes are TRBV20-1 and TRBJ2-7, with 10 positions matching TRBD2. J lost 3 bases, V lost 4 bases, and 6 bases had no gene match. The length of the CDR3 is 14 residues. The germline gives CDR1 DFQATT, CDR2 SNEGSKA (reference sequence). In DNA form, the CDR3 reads TGCAGTGCTACCCGGACTAGCGGAATCTACGAGCAGTACTTC. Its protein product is CSATRTSGIYEQYF.

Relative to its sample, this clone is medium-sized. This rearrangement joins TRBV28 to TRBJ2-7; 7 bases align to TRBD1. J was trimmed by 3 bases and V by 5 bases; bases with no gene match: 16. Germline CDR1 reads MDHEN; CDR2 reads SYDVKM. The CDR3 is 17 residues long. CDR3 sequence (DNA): TGTGCCAGCAGTCCAGATGGTGGGACAGTCCTGGGCTACGAGCAGTACTTC. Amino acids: CASSPDGGTVLGYEQYF.

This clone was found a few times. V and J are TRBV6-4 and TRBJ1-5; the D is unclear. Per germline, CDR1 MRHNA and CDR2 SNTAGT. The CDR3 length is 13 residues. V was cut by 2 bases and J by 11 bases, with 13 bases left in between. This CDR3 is CASSDGSQGSQHF. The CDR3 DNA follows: TGTGCCAGCAGTGACGGCAGCCAAGGTTCCCAGCATTTT.

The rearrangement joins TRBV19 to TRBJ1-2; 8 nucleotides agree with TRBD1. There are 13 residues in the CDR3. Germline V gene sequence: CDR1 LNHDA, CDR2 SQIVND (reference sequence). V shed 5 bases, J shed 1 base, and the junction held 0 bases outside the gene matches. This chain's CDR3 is CASSGQGNYGYTF. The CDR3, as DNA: TGTGCCAGTAGTGGACAGGGTAACTATGGCTACACCTTC.

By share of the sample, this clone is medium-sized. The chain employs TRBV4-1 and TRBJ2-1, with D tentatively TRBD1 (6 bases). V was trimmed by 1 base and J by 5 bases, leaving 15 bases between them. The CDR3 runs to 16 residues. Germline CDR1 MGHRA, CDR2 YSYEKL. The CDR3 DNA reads TGCGCCAGCAGCCAAGCCTGGGGGCCACTGGACAATGAGCAGTTCTTC. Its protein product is CASSQAWGPLDNEQFF.

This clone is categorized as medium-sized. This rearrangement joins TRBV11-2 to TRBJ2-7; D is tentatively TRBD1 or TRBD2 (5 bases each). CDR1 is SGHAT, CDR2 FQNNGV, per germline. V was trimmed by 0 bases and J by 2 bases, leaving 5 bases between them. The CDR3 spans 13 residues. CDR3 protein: CASSLEGAYEQYF. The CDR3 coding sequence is TGTGCCAGCAGCTTAGAGGGGGCCTACGAGCAGTACTTC.

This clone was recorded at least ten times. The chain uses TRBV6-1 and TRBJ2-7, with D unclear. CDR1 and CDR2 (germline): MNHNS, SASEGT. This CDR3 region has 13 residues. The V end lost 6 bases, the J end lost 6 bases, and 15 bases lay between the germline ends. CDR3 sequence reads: CASSALPASEQYF. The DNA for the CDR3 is TGTGCCAGCAGCGCCCTCCCCGCGTCCGAGCAGTACTTC.

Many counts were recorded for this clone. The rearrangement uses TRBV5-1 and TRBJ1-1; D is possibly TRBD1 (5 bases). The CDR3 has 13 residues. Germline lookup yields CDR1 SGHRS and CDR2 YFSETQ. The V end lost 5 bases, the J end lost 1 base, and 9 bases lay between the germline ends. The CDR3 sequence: CASRPTGNTEAFF. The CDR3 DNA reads TGCGCCAGCAGACCTACAGGGAACACTGAAGCTTTCTTT.

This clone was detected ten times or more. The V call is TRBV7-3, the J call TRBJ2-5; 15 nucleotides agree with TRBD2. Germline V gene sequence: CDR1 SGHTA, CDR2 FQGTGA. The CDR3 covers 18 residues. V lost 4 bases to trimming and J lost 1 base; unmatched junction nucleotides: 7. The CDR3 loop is CASSSGTSGRRGQETQYF. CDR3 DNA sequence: TGTGCCAGCAGCTCTGGGACTAGCGGGAGGAGGGGCCAAGAGACCCAGTACTTC.

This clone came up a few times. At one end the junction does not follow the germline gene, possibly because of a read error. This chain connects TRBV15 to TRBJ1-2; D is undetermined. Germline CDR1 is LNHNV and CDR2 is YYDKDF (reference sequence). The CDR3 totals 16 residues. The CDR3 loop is CATIRGKQEANYCYTF. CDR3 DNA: TGTGCCACCATCAGAGGGAAGCAGGAAGCTAACTATTGCTACACCTTC.

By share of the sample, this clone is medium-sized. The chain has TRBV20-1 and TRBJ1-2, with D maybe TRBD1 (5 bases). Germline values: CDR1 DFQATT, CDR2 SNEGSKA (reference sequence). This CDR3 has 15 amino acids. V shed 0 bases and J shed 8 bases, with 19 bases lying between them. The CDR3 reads CSARDPVGAGNGYTF. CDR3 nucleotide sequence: TGCAGTGCTAGAGATCCTGTTGGGGCAGGGAACGGCTACACCTTC.

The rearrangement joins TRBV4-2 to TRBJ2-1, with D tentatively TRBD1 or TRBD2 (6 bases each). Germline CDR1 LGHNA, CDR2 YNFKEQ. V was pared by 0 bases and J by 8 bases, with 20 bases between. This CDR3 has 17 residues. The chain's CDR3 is CASSQDLQGIGRYEQFF. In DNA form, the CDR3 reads TGTGCCAGCAGCCAAGATCTACAGGGTATAGGGAGGTATGAGCAGTTCTTC.

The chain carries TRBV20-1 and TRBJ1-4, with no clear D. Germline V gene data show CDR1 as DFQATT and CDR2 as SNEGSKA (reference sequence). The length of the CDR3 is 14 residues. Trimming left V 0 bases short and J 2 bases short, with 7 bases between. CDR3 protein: CSAREEDTNEKLFF. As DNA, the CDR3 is TGCAGTGCTAGAGAGGAAGATACTAATGAAAAACTGTTTTTT.

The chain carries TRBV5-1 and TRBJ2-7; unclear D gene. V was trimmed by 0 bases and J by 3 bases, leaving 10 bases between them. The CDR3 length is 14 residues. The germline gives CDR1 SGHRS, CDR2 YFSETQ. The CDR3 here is CASSLVLRVYEQYF. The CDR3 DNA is TGCGCCAGCAGCTTGGTACTGAGAGTCTACGAGCAGTACTTC.

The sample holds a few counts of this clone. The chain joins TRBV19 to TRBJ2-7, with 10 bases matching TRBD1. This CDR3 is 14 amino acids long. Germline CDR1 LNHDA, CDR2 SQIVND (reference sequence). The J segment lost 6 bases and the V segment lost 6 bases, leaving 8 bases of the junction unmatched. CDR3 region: CASRPGQGLTEQYF. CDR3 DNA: TGTGCCAGTAGACCGGGACAGGGGCTGACCGAGCAGTACTTC.

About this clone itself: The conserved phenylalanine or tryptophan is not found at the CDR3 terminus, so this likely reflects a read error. The DNA for the CDR3 is TGTACCAGCAGTTGGGGGGCGCAGACAGATACGCAGTATTCT. It translates to CTSSWGAQTDTQYS. The V gene is TRBV6-2 or TRBV6-3, the J gene TRBJ2-3; tentatively, D is TRBD1 or TRBD2 (6 bases each). The CDR3 covers 14 residues. The germline CDR1 and CDR2 sequences are MNHEY and SVGEGT.